The present T cell receptor (beta chain) was sequenced within a study of blood T cell repertoires in COVID-19. TCRdb's copy holds only in-frame clones and misses some; the assay was immunoSEQ multiplex PCR. The table includes approximately 220,000 clones, roughly 89% detected once. Sequencing was carried out using PBMCs or T cells enriched from blood (not recorded which). This sequence originates from a man younger than 45 who had been exposed to COVID-19.

The DNA for the CDR3 is TGTGCCAGCAGCTTGGGTCTGGCGGATAGGACCATATATTTT. Its protein is CASSLGLADRTIYF. V is TRBV5-4 and J is TRBJ1-3; no reliable D call. Germline V gives CDR1 SGHNT, CDR2 YYREEE (reference sequence). Deletions cut 0 bases from V and 10 bases from J, with 14 bases between. This CDR3 has 14 amino acids.